One T cell receptor (beta chain) is described in this entry. No antigen is known for it. This PCR relied on a set of 60 Vbeta primers and 13 Jbeta primers. Produced via immunoSEQ multiplex PCR; TCRdb's table is partial and in-frame only. The data contain 85,000 to 100,000 clones, roughly 63% of them seen just once; the ten biggest clones take up about 6.7%. This sample is part of a study of cytomegalovirus exposure and HLA in healthy donors. At the level of the study: Unique TCRs from HLA-typed donors, 65 million to 85 million of them, were held in an early data release.

The CDR3 has 13 amino acids. Trimming removed 5 bases from V and 3 bases from J, with 10 bases in between. Germline V gene lookup returns CDR1 MNHNS and CDR2 SASEGT. Broader study findings: Associated with cytomegalovirus, according to the listing, were 150 to 200 TCR beta chains. For cytomegalovirus status, the classifier reportedly gave diagnoses with high specificity and sensitivity.

This receptor was identified in a young woman in good health and CMV-seronegative. V is TRBV6-1 and J is TRBJ1-1; possibly TRBD1 for D (5 bases). The sequencing input was PBMCs. CDR3 sequence: CASSSGMYTEAFF. The CDR3, as DNA: TGTGCCAGCAGTTCAGGGATGTACACTGAAGCTTTCTTT.